This T cell receptor beta chain appears in the sequencing data of a study of blood T cells in healthy people across ages. Points on this clonotype: Its target is not known.

Collection of 9.5 to 10 milliliters of peripheral blood was performed for each donor. Study-wide results and caveats: Measured against age, TCR beta diversity per million T cells decreased in a roughly linear manner. Relative to aged donors, long-lived donors carried more naive CD4+ cells and displayed higher diversity. Naive and antigen-experienced cells could not be conclusively compared, given unsorted PBMCs.

A sample-barcoded 5' primer and a J-beta primer mix were used in a second PCR of about 7 to 12 cycles. MiXCR, run by TCRdb on the 5' RACE reads, gives a single entry per CDR3 protein. This table has some 880,000 distinct CDR3 sequences, about 34% appearing once. The CDR3 covers 15 residues. CDR1 and CDR2 from the germline V gene are LGHDT and YNNKEL (reference sequence). V was clipped by 4 bases and J by 6 bases, with 16 bases between them. The sequence was collected from a man aged 18 to 30 in good health. Sample: blood. This chain joins TRBV3-1 and TRBJ2-1; D gene uncertain. The CDR3 region has the DNA TGTGCCAGCAGCCCGAACAGCGTAATTTCCAATGAGCAGTTCTTC. Encoded protein: CASSPNSVISNEQFF.